This TCR beta chain was profiled in a study of blood T cells in healthy people across ages. This clonotype was detected only a few times. Isolation yielded PBMCs, at least 7 million per sample, in every case. Combining a sample-barcoded 5' primer with a J-beta primer mix, a second PCR ran for 7 to 11 cycles. Each CDR3 protein is one row after TCRdb ran MiXCR on the 5' RACE reads. The data show more than 1,400,000 distinct CDR3 sequences, about 43% seen once. Germline V lookup: CDR1 SGHAT, CDR2 FQNNGV. CDR3 size: 17 residues. Trimming removed 0 bases from V and 5 bases from J, with 17 bases in between. The rearrangement links TRBV11-2 to TRBJ2-1; D may be TRBD2 (6 bases). The sequencing input was blood. The source of this sequence is a woman between 18 and 29 years old in good health. This CDR3 reads CASSLEFGRDFNNEQFF. CDR3 coding DNA: TGTGCCAGCAGCTTAGAGTTTGGCAGGGACTTCAACAATGAGCAGTTCTTC.